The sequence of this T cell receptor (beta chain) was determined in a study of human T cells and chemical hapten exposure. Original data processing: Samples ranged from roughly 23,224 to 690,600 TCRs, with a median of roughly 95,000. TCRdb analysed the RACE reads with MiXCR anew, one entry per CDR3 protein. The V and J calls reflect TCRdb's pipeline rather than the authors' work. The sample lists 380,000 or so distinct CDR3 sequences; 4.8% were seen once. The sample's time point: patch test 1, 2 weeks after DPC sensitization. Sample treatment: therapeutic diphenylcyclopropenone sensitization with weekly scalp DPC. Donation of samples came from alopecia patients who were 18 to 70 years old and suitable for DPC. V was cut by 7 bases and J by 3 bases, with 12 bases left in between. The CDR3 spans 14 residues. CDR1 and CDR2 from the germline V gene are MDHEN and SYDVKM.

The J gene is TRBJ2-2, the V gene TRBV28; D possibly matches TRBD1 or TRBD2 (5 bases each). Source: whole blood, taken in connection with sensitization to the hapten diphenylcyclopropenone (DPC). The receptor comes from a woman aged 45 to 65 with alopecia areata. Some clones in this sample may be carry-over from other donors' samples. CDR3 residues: CASKTGTYTGELFF. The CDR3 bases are TGTGCCAGCAAAACCGGGACCTACACCGGGGAGCTGTTTTTT.